Here is one T cell receptor beta chain with its context. Method: immunoSEQ multiplex PCR; TCRdb's copy keeps in-frame clones and lacks some. The sample yields about 100,000 clones, 86% seen once. The data derive from a study of blood T cell repertoires in COVID-19. Study overall: The cDNA or gDNA used as material had been derived from T cells, B-cell-depleted T cells, or PBMCs.

Which cohort a participant joined came from the clinical history participants gave. This TCR came from a woman aged 50 to 60 who had recovered from COVID-19. Sequences were obtained from PBMCs or T cells enriched from blood (not recorded which).

The CDR3 DNA is TGTGCCAGCATTCCGCTGGAGGGGGGGGCCCACAATGAGCAGTTCTTC. Protein sequence: CASIPLEGGAHNEQFF. The chain joins TRBV27 to TRBJ2-1; D is possibly TRBD2 (7 bases). This CDR3 contains 16 residues. Trimming pared 7 bases from V and 5 bases from J, leaving 21 bases between. CDR1 is MNHEY, CDR2 SMNVEV, per germline (reference sequence).